This T cell receptor gamma chain derives from a study of gamma-delta T cells after stem cell transplantation. TCRdb re-processed the RT-PCR reads using CATT. The sample lists 1,100 or so gamma-chain clones; about 15% were seen once. CDR1 is GITISATS, CDR2 ISYDGTV, per germline (reference sequence). J gave up 8 bases and V 0 bases, and 4 bases lay outside the gene matches. The CDR3 runs 16 residues. The rearrangement joins TRGV9 to TRGJP. The sample comprised gamma-delta T cells. The receptor's source is a human donor. It is not recorded whose cells these are; they may come from a transplant donor. The CDR3 spells CALWEVKQLGKKIKVF. The CDR3, as DNA: TGTGCCTTGTGGGAGGTGAAGCAGTTGGGCAAAAAAATCAAGGTATTT.